What follows are 9 T cell receptor beta chains derived from one specimen sequenced in a study of CD8 T cells in ankylosing spondylitis. TCRdb re-derived calls from the 5' RACE reads in MiXCR, one entry per CDR3 protein. The sample carries around 230,000 distinct CDR3 sequences, 7.5% to 9% recorded once. Source material: blood, either unsorted or a sorted T cell fraction (not recorded which). These receptors were taken from a male donor with ankylosing spondylitis or in good health (not recorded which).

This clonotype turned up a few times. The CDR3 sequence is CASSIKPGQGYEQYF. The DNA for the CDR3 is TGTGCCAGCAGTATTAAACCGGGACAGGGGTACGAGCAGTACTTC. The chain combines TRBV5-5 with TRBJ2-7, with 10 positions matching TRBD1. Trimming at V came to 5 bases and at J to 4 bases, leaving 9 bases not matched to a gene. From germline, CDR1 is SGHKS and CDR2 YYEKEE (reference sequence). The CDR3 is made up of 15 amino acids.

V gene TRBV7-3 combines with J gene TRBJ2-1, with 9 bases fitting TRBD2. Germline CDR1 SGHTA, CDR2 FQGTGA. With 1 base clipped from V and 7 bases from J, the junction kept 5 bases outside the gene matches. This CDR3 is built from 15 residues. CDR3 sequence reads: CASSLSSGSTNEQFF. CDR3 DNA: TGTGCCAGCAGCTTAAGTAGCGGGAGTACAAATGAGCAGTTCTTC.

This clonotype has just a few counts. The chain links TRBV7-8 to TRBJ2-1, with D possibly TRBD2 on 5 matching bases. The germline V and J ends were trimmed by 3 bases and 7 bases, with 16 bases remaining between them. This CDR3 is 15 amino acids long. Germline CDR1 and CDR2: SGHVS and FQNEAQ. CDR3 DNA: TGTGCCAGCAGCTTCGGCTCGGGATGGGGTAATGAGCAGTTCTTC. It specifies CASSFGSGWGNEQFF.

This clonotype was observed a handful of times. The chain couples TRBV12-3 or TRBV12-4 to TRBJ2-5; no definite D call. CDR3 length equals 13 residues. Trimming removed 5 bases from V and 7 bases from J, with 14 bases in between. The CDR3 region is CASSQVALVTQYF. The CDR3 DNA reads as TGTGCCAGCAGTCAAGTGGCTTTGGTGACCCAGTACTTC.

This clonotype appeared many times. The V and J genes are TRBV25-1 and TRBJ2-3; TRBD2 is a possible D gene (6 bases). Between the trimmed V and J ends, which lost 2 bases and 0 bases, there was a span of 12 bases. The CDR3 is 16 amino acids. Germline V gene lookup returns CDR1 MGHDK and CDR2 SYGVNS. This CDR3 reads CASSEGRRTSTDTQYF. Written as DNA, the CDR3 is TGTGCCAGCAGTGAAGGGAGGCGGACTAGCACAGATACGCAGTATTTT.

This clonotype was seen at least ten times. The chain combines TRBV10-3 with TRBJ2-6; unclear D gene. The germline V gene encodes CDR1 ENHRY and CDR2 SYGVKD. CDR3 length: 14 amino acids. Deletions cut 2 bases from V and 0 bases from J, with 2 bases between. This CDR3 is CAISEGSGANVLTF. CDR3 DNA sequence: TGTGCCATCAGTGAGGGCTCTGGGGCCAACGTCCTGACTTTC.

This clonotype was seen ten or more times. The chain uses TRBV10-3 and TRBJ1-1; the match to TRBD1 covers 9 bases. Germline-derived CDR1 and CDR2 are ENHRY and SYGVKD. CDR3 length: 14 amino acids. After removal of 0 bases from V and 11 bases from J, the junction contained 7 bases not matched to a gene. Here the CDR3 reads CAISESGDRDGAFF. As DNA, the CDR3 is TGTGCCATCAGTGAGTCGGGGGACAGGGACGGTGCTTTCTTT.

J is TRBJ2-7 and V is TRBV4-3; 7 positions agree with TRBD1. Losses at the gene ends were 0 bases for V and 3 bases for J; bases not matched to a gene: 2. Looked up from germline, CDR1 is LGHNA and CDR2 is YSLEER. The CDR3 consists of 14 residues. CDR3 coding DNA: TGCGCCAGCAGCCAAGAAGGGACAGTCTACGAGCAGTACTTC. Its translation is CASSQEGTVYEQYF.

This clonotype has more than one count but fewer than ten. This sequence joins TRBV6-2 or TRBV6-3 and TRBJ2-3; possible D gene TRBD2, 5 bases. The CDR3 consists of 15 residues. Germline V gives CDR1 MNHEY, CDR2 SVGEGT. V was shortened by 6 bases and J by 3 bases, with 16 bases between the two germline ends. CDR3 sequence: CASSPTRRLTDTQYF. As DNA, the CDR3 is TGTGCCAGCAGCCCCACTAGGCGGTTGACAGATACGCAGTATTTT.